This TCR beta chain comes out of a study of blood T cell repertoires in COVID-19. Study as a whole: T cells, B-cell-depleted T cells, or PBMCs supplied cDNA or gDNA.

V was shortened by 3 bases and J by 0 bases, with 6 bases between the two germline ends. This CDR3 is 15 amino acids long. Germline V gives CDR1 LNHNV, CDR2 YYDKDF (reference sequence). Original handling: For nucleated cells, counts were estimated from reference gene primer amplification. Here immunoSEQ multiplex PCR was the method, and the copy in TCRdb shows in-frame clones only, minus some. The D gene and trimming were derived from the DNA, and the V and J assignments and clone size from that table. This table holds about 120,000 clones, roughly 85% found once. Only one count was recorded for this clone.

Sequenced material: peripheral blood. The V gene is TRBV15, the J gene TRBJ1-6; D is unresolved. This clonotype was obtained from a man aged 40-55 years with acute or convalescent COVID-19. The CDR3 loop reads CATSSGPSYNSPLHF. In nucleotides, the CDR3 is TGTGCCACCAGCAGCGGTCCCTCCTATAATTCACCCCTCCACTTT.